The clone carrying this TCR beta chain was counted between two and nine times. Antigen specificity is unknown. These data are taken from a study of T cell repertoires in cytomegalovirus infection. Background on the study: Recently described HLA-C-restricted plus well-studied HLA-B-restricted CMV epitopes were used.

Study findings and constraints: Dominating the ex vivo response were HLA-C-restricted CMV-specific TCR beta clonotypes.

Using its own MiXCR run on the reads, TCRdb lists one record per CDR3 protein. This sample yields more than 75,000 distinct CDR3 sequences, of which approximately 30% are seen a single time; over 60% belongs to the top ten. The CDR3 has 15 residues. CDR1 LNHDA and CDR2 SQIVND come from the germline V gene (reference sequence). The V end lost 3 bases, the J end lost 3 bases, and 11 bases lay between the germline ends. The V gene is TRBV19, the J gene TRBJ2-2; D is ambiguous. This sequence was found in a human donor in good health (CMV status not recorded). Some clones in this sample may be carry-over from other donors' samples. Source: CD8+ T cells from cultured PBMCs, taken from culture after CMV antigen stimulation. The CDR3 DNA sequence: TGTGCCAGTAGTATCCAACATAGCTACACCGGGGAGCTGTTTTTT. It encodes CASSIQHSYTGELFF.